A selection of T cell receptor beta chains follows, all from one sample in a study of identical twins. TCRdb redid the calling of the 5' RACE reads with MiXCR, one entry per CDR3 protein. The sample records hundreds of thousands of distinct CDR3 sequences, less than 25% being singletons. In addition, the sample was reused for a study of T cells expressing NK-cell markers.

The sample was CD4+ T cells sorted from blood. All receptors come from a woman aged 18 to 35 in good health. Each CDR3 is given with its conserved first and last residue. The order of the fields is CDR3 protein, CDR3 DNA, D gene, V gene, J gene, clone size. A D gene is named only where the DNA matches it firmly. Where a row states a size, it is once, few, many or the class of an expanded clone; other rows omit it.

CDR3aa: CSASSLAGGTDTQYF; CDR3nt: TGCAGTGCTAGTAGTCTAGCGGGGGGCACAGATACGCAGTATTTT; d_gene: TRBD2; v_gene: TRBV20-1; j_gene: TRBJ2-3; abundance: -
CDR3aa: CASIGQGNDEQYF; CDR3nt: TGTGCCAGCATCGGACAGGGTAACGACGAGCAGTACTTC; d_gene: TRBD1; v_gene: TRBV12-3/TRBV12-4; j_gene: TRBJ2-7; abundance: -
CDR3aa: CASRKLTGVWEQFF; CDR3nt: TGTGCCAGCAGAAAACTGACAGGGGTTTGGGAGCAGTTCTTC; d_gene: TRBD1; v_gene: TRBV6-2/TRBV6-3; j_gene: TRBJ2-1; abundance: -
CDR3aa: CASSYRPGGTYNEQFF; CDR3nt: TGTGCCAGCAGTTACCGCCCAGGGGGGACCTACAATGAGCAGTTCTTC; d_gene: -; v_gene: TRBV6-2/TRBV6-3; j_gene: TRBJ2-1; abundance: -
CDR3aa: CASSWGGNNEQFF; CDR3nt: TGTGCCAGCTCCTGGGGGGGAAACAATGAGCAGTTCTTC; d_gene: TRBD2; v_gene: TRBV18; j_gene: TRBJ2-1; abundance: -
CDR3aa: CASGPNRTPPAGSYEQYF; CDR3nt: TGTGCTAGTGGCCCGAACCGGACACCCCCCGCGGGCTCCTACGAGCAGTACTTC; d_gene: -; v_gene: TRBV12-5; j_gene: TRBJ2-7; abundance: -
CDR3aa: CASNRREGHTGELFF; CDR3nt: TGTGCCAGTAACAGGCGGGAGGGCCACACCGGGGAGCTGTTTTTT; d_gene: TRBD2; v_gene: TRBV19; j_gene: TRBJ2-2; abundance: few
CDR3aa: CSASSGWETQYF; CDR3nt: TGCAGTGCTAGTAGTGGCTGGGAGACCCAGTACTTC; d_gene: -; v_gene: TRBV20-1; j_gene: TRBJ2-5; abundance: -
CDR3aa: CASSHYKAFYNEQFF; CDR3nt: TGCGCCAGCAGCCATTACAAGGCCTTTTACAATGAGCAGTTCTTC; d_gene: -; v_gene: TRBV4-3; j_gene: TRBJ2-1; abundance: few
CDR3aa: CASSIRDRGDSPLHF; CDR3nt: TGTGCCAGCAGCATCCGGGACAGGGGGGATTCACCCCTCCACTTT; d_gene: TRBD1; v_gene: TRBV7-8; j_gene: TRBJ1-6; abundance: -
CDR3aa: CASMGGGYEQYF; CDR3nt: TGTGCCAGCATGGGCGGGGGCTACGAGCAGTACTTC; d_gene: TRBD2; v_gene: TRBV6-2/TRBV6-3; j_gene: TRBJ2-7; abundance: -
CDR3aa: CASSLASGRTEAFF; CDR3nt: TGTGCCAGCAGCTTGGCTTCAGGGAGGACTGAAGCTTTCTTT; d_gene: -; v_gene: TRBV5-5; j_gene: TRBJ1-1; abundance: -
CDR3aa: CASSPGQAVNYGYTF; CDR3nt: TGTGCCAGCAGCCCCGGACAGGCTGTAAACTATGGCTACACCTTC; d_gene: TRBD1; v_gene: TRBV7-8; j_gene: TRBJ1-2; abundance: many
CDR3aa: CAISGQGPVATNEKLFF; CDR3nt: TGTGCCATCAGCGGACAGGGCCCAGTTGCAACTAATGAAAAACTGTTTTTT; d_gene: TRBD1; v_gene: TRBV10-3; j_gene: TRBJ1-4; abundance: few
CDR3aa: CATGNYRSSYNEQFF; CDR3nt: TGTGCCACCGGAAATTACAGGAGCTCCTACAATGAGCAGTTCTTC; d_gene: -; v_gene: TRBV15; j_gene: TRBJ2-1; abundance: -
CDR3aa: CASSRTSQGELFF; CDR3nt: TGTGCCAGCAGCCGGACCTCCCAGGGGGAGCTGTTTTTT; d_gene: -; v_gene: TRBV7-3; j_gene: TRBJ2-2; abundance: few
CDR3aa: CSAWTNTDTQYF; CDR3nt: TGCAGTGCGTGGACTAACACAGATACGCAGTATTTT; d_gene: -; v_gene: TRBV20-1; j_gene: TRBJ2-3; abundance: -
CDR3aa: CSAGAGWAMNTEAFF; CDR3nt: TGCAGCGCCGGGGCAGGGTGGGCCATGAACACTGAAGCTTTCTTT; d_gene: -; v_gene: TRBV29-1; j_gene: TRBJ1-1; abundance: many
CDR3aa: CSAPGQGDGYTF; CDR3nt: TGCAGTGCGCCGGGACAAGGGGATGGCTACACCTTC; d_gene: -; v_gene: TRBV20-1; j_gene: TRBJ1-2; abundance: -
CDR3aa: CSALSSVHKNIQYF; CDR3nt: TGCAGTGCCCTCTCTAGCGTACACAAAAACATTCAGTACTTC; d_gene: -; v_gene: TRBV20-1; j_gene: TRBJ2-4; abundance: few
CDR3aa: CASSRDRGGVGEQFF; CDR3nt: TGTGCCAGCAGTCGGGACAGGGGAGGTGTTGGTGAGCAGTTCTTC; d_gene: TRBD1; v_gene: TRBV6-2/TRBV6-3; j_gene: TRBJ2-1; abundance: few
CDR3aa: CASSPQTSPEGEQFF; CDR3nt: TGCGCCAGCAGCCCGCAGACTTCTCCAGAAGGTGAGCAGTTCTTC; d_gene: -; v_gene: TRBV5-1; j_gene: TRBJ2-1; abundance: few